This T cell receptor (beta chain) was profiled in a study of shared clonotypes between healthy human individuals. Overall study: Donor ages ranged 18 to 49 years: a couple of women, a few men.

Sorted-subset replicate PCRs used around 220 ng DNA, tens of thousands of T cell genomes. Measured with immunoSEQ multiplex PCR; TCRdb has only the in-frame clones, and not every one. The table lists roughly 1.5 million clones, 95% to 99% of them singletons, with approximately 0.45% in the top ten. This CDR3 comprises 13 residues. CDR1 and CDR2 (germline): SGHAT, FQDESV (reference sequence). V was pared by 3 bases and J by 5 bases, with 10 bases between. Findings of the study overall: In having few donors, the study represented limited genetic and exposure-history diversity. Shared clonotypes across all four donors exceeded non-shared ones in generation probability.

This clone was seen a handful of times. The antigen remains unidentified. J is TRBJ2-5 and V is TRBV11-1; D is undetermined. This receptor was obtained from a man aged 25-45 years in good health. The sample consisted of naive CD4+ T cells sorted from blood. The subset denotes: CD45RA+ positively selected. Here the CDR3 reads CASSLHRSETQYF. CDR3 bases: TGTGCCAGCAGCTTGCATAGAAGTGAGACCCAGTACTTC. Supplemented by reference TRBV11-1 and TRBJ2-5, the full variable domain reads EAEVAQSPRYKITEKSQAVAFWCDPISGHATLYWYRQILGQGPELLVQFQDESVVDDSQLPKDRFSAERLKGVDSTLKIQPAELGDSAMYLCASSLHRSETQYFGPGTRLLVL.